This T cell receptor (beta chain) was observed in a study of blood T cells in healthy people across ages. Points from the study as a whole: The recorded TCR beta diversity per million T cells decreased in a roughly linear manner with age. Unsorted PBMC input precluded a conclusive naive versus antigen-experienced comparison.

Details on this clonotype: What it recognizes is unknown.

The CDR3 totals 15 residues. V gave up 3 bases and J gave up 1 base; unmatched junction bases: 4. A sample-barcoded 5' primer and a J-beta primer mix were used in a second PCR of roughly 7 to 11 cycles. Carrying 12 random nucleotides, a template-switch adaptor labeled each individual cDNA molecule. TCRdb re-derived calls from the 5' RACE reads in MiXCR, one entry per CDR3 protein. This table has around 800,000 distinct CDR3 sequences, approximately 55% appearing once. Healthy Caucasian individuals from Russia aged roughly 6 to 90 served as donors. The chain carries TRBV12-3 or TRBV12-4 and TRBJ2-7, with 9 bases matching TRBD1. The origin of this receptor is a man at least 80 years old in good health. Sequencing was carried out using blood. The CDR3 DNA is TGTGCCAGCAGTTTCCAGGGACAGGGTTCCTACGAGCAGTACTTC. This translates into CASSFQGQGSYEQYF.